The clone carrying this TCR beta chain was observed a handful of times. The antigen is not known. This entry is derived from a study of post-analysis software for immune sequencing data. Looking at the study overall: Progressive-relapsing, secondary progressive and relapsing-remitting multiple sclerosis were among the disease courses included. Study-level results: Under the F measure, samples that were prepared in one batch clustered strongly together. Controls had lower frequencies than patients of about five TRBV segments, which included TRBV5-6, TRBV5-1 and TRBV20-1. Patients with multiple sclerosis recorded significantly lower normalized Chao1 diversity than controls, the study found.

Included in the TCR beta cDNA libraries were unique molecular identifiers. Out of about 1 to 11 million T cells, a few hundred thousand cDNA molecules were generated. MiXCR, run by TCRdb on the PCR reads, gives a single entry per CDR3 protein. The sample records roughly 870,000 distinct CDR3 sequences, about 57% being singletons. The V and J ends lost 3 bases and 0 bases, in that order; junction bases with no gene match: 1. The germline CDR1 and CDR2 sequences are SQVTM and ANQGSEA. CDR3 size: 15 residues. The receptor was isolated from a girl between 5 and 17 years old with multiple sclerosis. The sequencing input was blood. J is TRBJ2-7 and V is TRBV29-1; 14 nucleotides agree with TRBD2. Here the CDR3 DNA reads TGCAGCGTTGATGGGACTAGCGGGAGCTCCTACGAGCAGTACTTC. Protein sequence: CSVDGTSGSSYEQYF.